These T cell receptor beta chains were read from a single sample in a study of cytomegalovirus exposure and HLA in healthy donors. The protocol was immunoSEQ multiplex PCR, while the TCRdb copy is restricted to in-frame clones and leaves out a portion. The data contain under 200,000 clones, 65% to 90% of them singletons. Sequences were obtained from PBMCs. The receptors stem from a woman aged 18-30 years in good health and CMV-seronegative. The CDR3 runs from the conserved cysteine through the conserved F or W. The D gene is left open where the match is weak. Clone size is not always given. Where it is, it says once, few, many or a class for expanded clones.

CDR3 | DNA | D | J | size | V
CASRGQAYTGELFF | TGTGCCAGCAGGGGACAGGCCTACACCGGGGAGCTGTTTTTT | TRBD1 | TRBJ2-2 | . | TRBV7-6
CASSSETGPNYEQYF | TGTGCCAGCAGTTCTGAAACAGGGCCGAACTACGAGCAGTACTTC | . | TRBJ2-7 | few | TRBV27
CASSLDGTASYEQYF | TGTGCCAGCAGCTTAGACGGGACAGCCTCCTACGAGCAGTACTTC | TRBD1 | TRBJ2-7 | once | TRBV13
CASSLAPLSSTDTQYF | TGCGCCAGCAGCTTGGCCCCGCTGAGTAGCACAGATACGCAGTATTTT | . | TRBJ2-3 | . | TRBV5-1
CASSSTVTFSGANVLTF | TGTGCCAGCAGTTCTACTGTAACCTTCTCTGGGGCCAACGTCCTGACTTTC | . | TRBJ2-6 | . | TRBV5-6
CASSPSRTGDHEQYF | TGTGCCAGCTCACCAAGTAGGACAGGGGACCACGAGCAGTACTTC | TRBD1 | TRBJ2-7 | few | TRBV18
CASSLSGNEQYF | TGTGCCAGCAGTTTATCAGGGAACGAGCAGTACTTC | . | TRBJ2-7 | . | TRBV28
CASSLNSLAGELFF | TGTGCCAGCAGCTTAAATTCACTAGCCGGGGAGCTGTTTTTT | . | TRBJ2-2 | few | TRBV7-3
CSAGQGRGTNYGYTF | TGCAGCGCGGGACAGGGCCGAGGAACCAACTATGGCTACACCTTC | TRBD1 | TRBJ1-2 | once | TRBV29-1
CASSVRAGGTNEKLFF | TGTGCCAGCAGCGTACGAGCAGGAGGCACTAATGAAAAACTGTTTTTT | . | TRBJ1-4 | . | TRBV9
CASSQEYRGTNEKLFF | TGCGCCAGCAGCCAGGAATACAGGGGTACTAATGAAAAACTGTTTTTT | TRBD1 | TRBJ1-4 | . | TRBV4-1
CASSPGLAGGLNPTDTQYF | TGTGCCAGCTCACCAGGTCTAGCGGGGGGCCTGAATCCCACAGATACGCAGTATTTT | TRBD2 | TRBJ2-3 | . | TRBV18
CASSLAQGRYYEQYF | TGTGCCAGCAGCTTAGCGCAGGGGCGATACTACGAGCAGTACTTC | . | TRBJ2-7 | few | TRBV7-9
CASSPTGGGVRVHF | TGTGCCAGCAGTCCCACAGGGGGCGGGGTTCGGGTTCACTTT | TRBD1 | TRBJ1-1 | . | TRBV27
CASSYQGSGEKLFF | TGTGCCAGTAGTTATCAGGGCTCGGGTGAAAAACTGTTTTTT | . | TRBJ1-4 | . | TRBV19
CASSLAQSTRTDTQYF | TGTGCCAGCAGCTTAGCTCAGTCCACCCGCACAGATACGCAGTATTTT | . | TRBJ2-3 | few | TRBV7-2
CASSQIAGLGAYEQYF | TGTGCCAGCAGCCAAATAGCAGGGCTAGGTGCCTACGAGCAGTACTTC | . | TRBJ2-7 | . | TRBV4-2
CASSPWPISNYGYTF | TGTGCCAGCTCACCATGGCCGATTTCTAACTATGGCTACACCTTC | . | TRBJ1-2 | . | TRBV18
CSAHILLQGQQETQYF | TGCAGCGCCCACATTCTCCTGCAGGGGCAGCAAGAGACCCAGTACTTC | . | TRBJ2-5 | . | TRBV29-1
CASSFDRGPSETQYF | TGTGCCAGCAGCTTTGACAGGGGGCCGAGTGAGACCCAGTACTTC | TRBD1 | TRBJ2-5 | . | TRBV7-9
CASSSDRGLETQYF | TGTGCCAGCAGCTCGGACAGGGGGCTAGAGACCCAGTACTTC | TRBD1 | TRBJ2-5 | . | TRBV11-2
CASSPRTDTQYF | TGTGCCAGCAGCCCGAGGACAGATACGCAGTATTTT | . | TRBJ2-3 | once | TRBV7-8
CASSRDRVAAFF | TGTGCCAGCAGCCGTGACCGGGTAGCGGCTTTCTTT | . | TRBJ1-1 | . | TRBV11-2
CASSPMAGANVLTF | TGTGCCAGCAGCCCCATGGCCGGGGCCAACGTCCTGACTTTC | . | TRBJ2-6 | . | TRBV5-5
CASSISNSNTEAFF | TGTGCCAGCAGCATCAGTAATTCGAACACTGAAGCTTTCTTT | . | TRBJ1-1 | . | TRBV7-9
CASSLEGAGNQPQHF | TGCGCCAGCAGCTTGGAAGGGGCAGGGAATCAGCCCCAGCATTTT | . | TRBJ1-5 | . | TRBV5-1
CASSPLPNTGTREQYF | TGTGCCAGCAGCCCATTGCCTAACACAGGGACGCGGGAGCAGTACTTC | . | TRBJ2-7 | . | TRBV5-5
CASREWDSRNYGYTF | TGTGCCAGCAGGGAGTGGGACAGCCGTAACTATGGCTACACCTTC | TRBD1 | TRBJ1-2 | . | TRBV6-1
CASSGPGQVYGYTF | TGTGCCAGCAGCGGGCCGGGACAGGTCTATGGCTACACCTTC | . | TRBJ1-2 | . | TRBV12-1
CASSVAQETQYF | TGTGCCAGCAGCGTAGCTCAGGAGACCCAGTACTTC | . | TRBJ2-5 | . | TRBV9
CASSTARGRWTGELFF | TGTGCCAGTAGCACGGCAAGGGGGCGATGGACCGGGGAGCTGTTTTTT | TRBD1 | TRBJ2-2 | . | TRBV19
CASSRQPNYGYTF | TGTGCCAGCAGTAGACAGCCAAACTATGGCTACACCTTC | . | TRBJ1-2 | . | TRBV2
CAISGQSSTDTQYF | TGTGCCATCTCGGGACAGTCTAGCACAGATACGCAGTATTTT | TRBD1 | TRBJ2-3 | . | TRBV10-3
CASSQVWGHSTDTQYF | TGTGCCAGCAGCCAAGTGTGGGGACACAGCACAGATACGCAGTATTTT | . | TRBJ2-3 | . | TRBV14
CASSSVGTRMHGYTF | TGTGCCAGCAGTTCCGTCGGGACACGTATGCATGGCTACACCTTC | . | TRBJ1-2 | . | TRBV27
CASSVSTGDYGYTF | TGTGCCAGCTCCGTTTCGACAGGGGACTATGGCTACACCTTC | TRBD1 | TRBJ1-2 | . | TRBV18
CASSRLTVAAEAFF | TGTGCCAGCAGCCGGTTGACTGTAGCGGCTGAAGCTTTCTTT | . | TRBJ1-1 | . | TRBV6-5
CASSTGTSGRPQYF | TGTGCCAGTAGTACCGGGACTAGCGGGCGCCCGCAGTACTTC | TRBD2 | TRBJ2-7 | . | TRBV19
CASSLDNRVRYNEQFF | TGTGCCAGCAGCCTAGATAACAGGGTACGCTACAATGAGCAGTTCTTC | . | TRBJ2-1 | . | TRBV9
CASSLSGDSTAFF | TGTGCCAGCAGTTTATCAGGGGACTCAACGGCTTTCTTT | . | TRBJ1-1 | . | TRBV27
CASSSDGLDSEQYF | TGTGCCAGCAGCTCGGACGGACTAGACTCCGAGCAGTACTTC | TRBD2 | TRBJ2-7 | . | TRBV7-2
CASSFHTDQPQHF | TGTGCCAGCAGTTTTCATACAGATCAGCCCCAGCATTTT | . | TRBJ1-5 | . | TRBV27
CATVGDTHANEQFF | TGTGCCACCGTAGGGGACACCCACGCCAATGAGCAGTTCTTC | . | TRBJ2-1 | . | TRBV15
CASSRDRGNYGYTF | TGTGCCAGCAGTAGGGACAGGGGGAACTATGGCTACACCTTC | TRBD1 | TRBJ1-2 | few | TRBV2
CASSPVRAGELFF | TGTGCCAGCAGCCCCGTGAGGGCCGGGGAGCTGTTTTTT | . | TRBJ2-2 | . | TRBV7-2
CASSLTQGENEKLFF | TGTGCCAGCAGCTTGACACAGGGGGAGAATGAAAAACTGTTTTTT | TRBD1 | TRBJ1-4 | . | TRBV7-8
CASSYSPSGTNEQFF | TGTGCCAGCAGTTACTCGCCTAGCGGGACCAATGAGCAGTTCTTC | TRBD2 | TRBJ2-1 | . | TRBV6-6
CASTKDGGTYNEQFF | TGCGCCAGCACCAAGGATGGGGGCACCTACAATGAGCAGTTCTTC | . | TRBJ2-1 | . | TRBV5-1
CSVLGNQAEAFF | TGCAGCGTTTTGGGCAATCAGGCTGAAGCTTTCTTT | . | TRBJ1-1 | . | TRBV29-1
CASSLGQGHGYTF | TGTGCCAGCAGCTTAGGACAGGGACATGGCTACACCTTC | . | TRBJ1-2 | . | TRBV13